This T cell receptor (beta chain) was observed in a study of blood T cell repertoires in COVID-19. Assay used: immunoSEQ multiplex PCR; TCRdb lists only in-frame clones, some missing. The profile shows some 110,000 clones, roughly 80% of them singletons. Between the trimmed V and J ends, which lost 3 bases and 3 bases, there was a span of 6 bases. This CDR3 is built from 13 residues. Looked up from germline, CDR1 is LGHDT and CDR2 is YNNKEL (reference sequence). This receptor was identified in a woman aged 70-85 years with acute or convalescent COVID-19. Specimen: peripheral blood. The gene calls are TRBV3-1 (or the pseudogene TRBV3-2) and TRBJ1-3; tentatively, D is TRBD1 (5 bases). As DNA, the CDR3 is TGTGCCAGCAGCCAGGGGGGTGGAAACACCATATATTTT. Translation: CASSQGGGNTIYF.